Sequencing of this T cell receptor beta chain was carried out in a study of technical replicates of blood from a handful of donors. V lost 2 bases and J lost 4, with 12 bases in between. CDR3 length: 14 residues. CDR1 and CDR2 from the germline V gene are MNHEY and SVGAGI. Clones were sequenced by immunoSEQ multiplex PCR, and TCRdb holds only the in-frame ones, with some missing. The table has about 81,000 clones, just over 95% seen once; the top ten hold around 0.2%. The V and J genes are TRBV6-5 and TRBJ2-7; tentatively, D is TRBD2 (5 bases). The receptor comes from a human donor in good health. The specimen sequenced was T cells isolated from PBMCs. CDR3 coding DNA: TGTGCCAGCAGTTACCTGGTACGGAGGTACGAGCAGTACTTC. This translates into CASSYLVRRYEQYF.